The 26 T cell receptor beta chains below come from one sample, sequenced in a study of breast tumors, draining lymph nodes, adjacent tissues. TCRdb re-derived calls from the multiplex PCR reads in MiXCR, one entry per CDR3 protein. This sample has fewer than 200,000 distinct CDR3 sequences; roughly 30% occur once, and the top ten carry 4% to 5.5%. The lymph nodes were axillary draining lymph nodes from breast cancer patients. Sample: axillary lymph node tissue. The receptors derive from a female donor with breast cancer. Some clones in this sample may be carry-over from other donors' samples.

In the case of this clonotype: A single base separates this from a much larger clone, so it may be a read error. It is likely a read error, because the conserved phenylalanine at the end of the CDR3 is missing. This rearrangement joins TRBV12-3 or TRBV12-4 to TRBJ2-1; D is possibly TRBD2 (5 bases). The ends were cut back, 4 bases at V and 6 bases at J, with 16 bases in the middle. CDR3 size: 15 residues. CDR3 sequence reads: CASSSPGMGSNEQFL. CDR3 bases: TGTGCCAGCAGTTCCCCGGGGATGGGGTCCAATGAGCAGTTCCTC.

This clonotype was counted at least ten times. DNA for the CDR3: TGTGCCATCAATGGCGGGGGGGCCAAGGAGCAGTTCTTC. It is translated as CAINGGGAKEQFF. The chain combines TRBV10-3 with TRBJ2-1, with 9 nucleotides matching TRBD2. The J segment lost 10 bases and the V segment lost 7 bases, leaving 8 bases of the junction unmatched. The CDR3 loop spans 13 amino acids. In germline, CDR1 is ENHRY, CDR2 SYGVKD.

The gene calls are TRBV6-5 and TRBJ1-6; unclear D gene. Germline assignment: CDR1 MNHEY and CDR2 SVGAGI. The CDR3 loop spans 13 amino acids. V was clipped by 5 bases and J by 10 bases, with 12 bases between them. The CDR3 protein is CASSHGGNSPLHF. Written as DNA, the CDR3 is TGTGCCAGCAGTCATGGCGGCAACTCACCCCTCCACTTT.

The chain uses TRBV29-1 and TRBJ2-2, with TRBD2 as a possible D gene (5 bases). V lost 7 bases, J lost 0 bases, and 9 bases lay in between. The CDR3 totals 13 residues. CDR1 SQVTM and CDR2 ANQGSEA come from the germline V gene. The CDR3 bases are TGCAGCGCCCTACTAGCGAACACCGGGGAGCTGTTTTTT. Translation: CSALLANTGELFF.

This clonotype showed up just once. DNA for the CDR3: TGCAGCGTTGATTCGGGACAGGGATTTTCTAACTATGGCTACACCTTC. The encoded protein is CSVDSGQGFSNYGYTF. The rearrangement links TRBV29-1 to TRBJ1-2, with TRBD1 matching 9 bases. Germline CDR1 is SQVTM and CDR2 is ANQGSEA. CDR3 length equals 16 residues. With 3 bases clipped from V and 0 bases from J, the junction kept 8 bases outside the gene matches. The complete variable domain, with remaining parts taken from reference TRBV29-1 and TRBJ1-2, reads SAVISQKPSRDICQRGTSLTIQCQVDSQVTMMFWYRQQPGQSLTLIATANQGSEATYESGFVIDKFPISRPNLTFSTLTVSNMSPEDSSIYLCSVDSGQGFSNYGYTFGSGTRLTVV.

Concerning this clonotype itself: A much larger clonotype is one base distant, so this may be a read error. The final CDR3 position lacks the conserved phenylalanine or tryptophan, pointing to a likely read error. V is TRBV6-5 and J is TRBJ1-6, with a weak D call TRBD1 (5 bases). V was cut by 1 base and J by 9 bases, with 13 bases left in between. Germline V lookup: CDR1 MNHEY, CDR2 SVGAGI. The CDR3 has 15 amino acids. This chain's CDR3 is CASSYLGRGGSPLHS. The CDR3 DNA follows: TGTGCCAGCAGTTACTTGGGGAGGGGCGGTTCACCCCTCCACTCT.

This clonotype was observed once. This chain joins TRBV10-3 and TRBJ2-3; 11 bases are shared with TRBD1. This CDR3 has 15 amino acids. Germline V gene sequence: CDR1 ENHRY, CDR2 SYGVKD. The trim removed 8 bases at V and 3 bases at J, leaving 7 bases unmatched. The CDR3 region is CAIQGTGGKTDTQYF. The CDR3 DNA reads as TGTGCCATCCAAGGGACAGGGGGTAAAACAGATACGCAGTATTTT.

As for this clonotype: A much larger clone lies one base from this, so it may be a read error. This rearrangement joins TRBV7-9 to TRBJ2-1; no definite D call. Per germline, CDR1 SEHNR and CDR2 FQNEAQ (reference sequence). The CDR3 extends over 16 amino acids. The CDR3 DNA reads TGTGCCAGCAGCGCCCGCCTTCCCAGGAACAATGATGAGCAGCTCTTC. Amino acids: CASSARLPRNNDEQLF.

The chain joins TRBV11-3 to TRBJ2-2; no clear D gene. Trimming stripped 4 bases from V and 8 bases from J, with 5 bases between. The CDR3 loop spans 11 amino acids. Germline assignment: CDR1 SGHNT and CDR2 YENEEA. The CDR3 nucleotides are TGTGCCAGCAGCTCCTATGGGGAGCTGTTTTTT. Its translation: CASSSYGELFF.

Details on this clonotype: A much larger clonotype is one base distant, so this may be a read error. V gene TRBV5-5 combines with J gene TRBJ2-7, with D possibly being TRBD1 or TRBD2 (5 bases each). The CDR3 length is 17 residues. Germline V lookup: CDR1 SGHKS, CDR2 YYEKEE (reference sequence). The DNA for the CDR3 is TGTGCCAGCAGCTTGGCCGGGTTTGGGACGGTCTCCTACGGGCAGTACTTC. It encodes CASSLAGFGTVSYGQYF. Supplemented by reference TRBV5-5 and TRBJ2-7, the full variable domain reads DAGVTQSPTHLIKTRGQQVTLRCSPISGHKSVSWYQQVLGQGPQFIFQYYEKEERGRGNFPDRFSARQFPNYSSELNVNALLLGDSALYLCASSLAGFGTVSYGQYFGPGTRLTVT.

As concerns this clonotype: At one boundary the junction diverges from the germline segment, which might be a read error. The rearrangement links TRBV10-1 to TRBJ2-6, with 8 bases that match TRBD2. CDR1 and CDR2 (germline): WNHNN, SYGVQD (reference sequence). The CDR3 is made up of 17 amino acids. The chain's CDR3 is CTSDSRRGATGANVLTF. CDR3 nucleotide sequence: TGCACCAGTGATTCGAGGCGGGGGGCTACTGGGGCCAACGTCCTGACTTTC.

This clonotype was seen a handful of times. This chain joins TRBV6-1 and TRBJ1-3, with 8 nucleotides matching TRBD1. In germline, CDR1 is MNHNS, CDR2 SASEGT. The CDR3 extends over 14 amino acids. The trim removed 11 bases at V and 1 base at J, leaving 7 bases unmatched. CDR3 in DNA: TGTGCCGGCTCCGACAGGGGTTCTGGAAACACCATATATTTT. Amino acid sequence: CAGSDRGSGNTIYF.

Concerning this clonotype itself: At one of its ends the junction is not consistent with the germline gene, which may arise from a read error. The chain uses TRBV7-2 and TRBJ2-7; TRBD1 matches 9 bases. The germline V gene has CDR1 SGHTA and CDR2 FQGNSA. This CDR3 spans 15 amino acids. CDR3 nucleotide sequence: TGTCCCAGCAGCGAATCCGGGACAGGGCGTTACGAGCAGTACTTC. Encoded protein: CPSSESGTGRYEQYF.

This clonotype was seen ten or more times. This chain connects TRBV7-2 to TRBJ2-1; D possibly matches TRBD1 or TRBD2 (5 bases each). There are 16 residues in the CDR3. The germline V gene encodes CDR1 SGHTA and CDR2 FQGNSA. The V and J ends lost 3 bases and 5 bases respectively, with 17 bases between them. This CDR3 reads CASSLLKPGRNNEQFF. DNA of the CDR3: TGTGCCAGCAGCTTGTTAAAGCCAGGGAGAAACAATGAGCAGTTCTTC.

This clonotype was seen only a few times. A much larger clonotype is one base distant, so this may be a read error. The chain employs TRBV11-3 and TRBJ2-5; TRBD2 is a possible D gene (6 bases). The CDR3 consists of 17 residues. The germline V gene has CDR1 SGHNT and CDR2 YENEEA. The CDR3 sequence is CASSWRPGLYGGEAQYF. CDR3 sequence (DNA): TGTGCCAGCAGCTGGCGTCCGGGCCTTTACGGGGGAGAGGCCCAGTACTTC.

This clonotype was seen many times. The chain employs TRBV14 and TRBJ1-2; D possibly corresponds to TRBD1 (6 bases). Deletions cut 1 base from V and 5 bases from J, with 11 bases between. This CDR3 contains 14 residues. Per germline, CDR1 SGHDN and CDR2 FVKESK. This CDR3 is CASSQATGSYGYTF. CDR3 coding DNA: TGTGCCAGCAGCCAAGCCACAGGGTCATATGGCTACACCTTC.

This clonotype came up many times. V gene TRBV18 combines with J gene TRBJ1-6; 10 nucleotides align to TRBD1. Germline V CDR1 and CDR2: KGHSH, LQKENI. CDR3 length: 14 residues. The V gene end was trimmed by 4 bases and the J gene end by 9 bases; junction bases not matched to a gene: 3. The CDR3 DNA is TGTGCCAGCTCACACCGGGACAGGGGTTCACCCCTCCACTTT. It codes for CASSHRDRGSPLHF.

This clonotype was recorded many times. The chain recombines TRBV19 with TRBJ2-2, with D tentatively TRBD2 (5 bases). The CDR3 totals 16 residues. From germline, CDR1 is LNHDA and CDR2 SQIVND (reference sequence). Trimming stripped 8 bases from V and 0 bases from J, with 16 bases between. The CDR3 DNA reads as TGTGCCAGTGGAGAGGTGGCGGGTTCGAACACCGGGGAGCTGTTTTTT. Amino acids: CASGEVAGSNTGELFF.

This clonotype showed up many times. V gene TRBV12-3 or TRBV12-4 combines with J gene TRBJ2-3, with 8 bases identical to TRBD2. The V gene end was trimmed by 6 bases and the J gene end by 3 bases; junction bases not matched to a gene: 8. The CDR3 sequence is 15 residues long. The CDR3 DNA sequence: TGTGCCAGCAGACTGTTAGCGGGGACTACAGATACGCAGTATTTT. It encodes CASRLLAGTTDTQYF.

This clonotype has a count of ten or more. The chain recombines TRBV10-3 with TRBJ1-2; D uncertain. V was pared by 7 bases and J by 8 bases, with 17 bases between. Germline V gene data show CDR1 as ENHRY and CDR2 as SYGVKD. The CDR3 is 13 residues long. The CDR3 bases are TGTGCCATCATCGGGCCCGACGGGTTGGGCTACACCTTC. Protein: CAIIGPDGLGYTF.

The rearrangement joins TRBV19 to TRBJ2-5, with 9 bases lining up with TRBD1. The junction had 14 bases not matched to a gene; V was cut back by 4 bases and J by 5 bases. Germline CDR1 and CDR2: LNHDA and SQIVND (reference sequence). The CDR3 runs to 17 residues. CDR3 region: CASSRVGGGDRVETQYF. DNA of the CDR3: TGTGCCAGTAGTAGGGTGGGGGGCGGGGACAGGGTGGAGACCCAGTACTTC.

Details on this clonotype: The CDR3 does not close with the conserved phenylalanine or tryptophan, likely indicating a read error. This chain links TRBV3-1 with TRBJ1-3; D gene ambiguous. CDR3 length: 11 amino acids. V was shortened by 3 bases and J by 6 bases, with 3 bases between the two germline ends. In germline, CDR1 is LGHDT, CDR2 YNNKEL (reference sequence). The CDR3 region is CASSHLNTIYS. The CDR3 nucleotides read TGTGCCAGCAGCCACTTAAACACCATATATTCT.

This clonotype was observed at least ten times. The V call is TRBV20-1, the J call TRBJ1-4, with D possibly being TRBD1 (6 bases). CDR1 and CDR2 from the germline V gene are DFQATT and SNEGSKA (reference sequence). The CDR3 is 15 residues long. The V and J ends lost 6 bases and 2 bases respectively, with 16 bases between them. CDR3 residues: CSAPDRMGTNEKLFF. The CDR3 DNA reads as TGCAGTGCGCCCGACAGGATGGGCACTAATGAAAAACTGTTTTTT.

There are many counts of this clonotype. The CDR3 nucleotides are TGTGCCAGCAGTTTAAGTAAGGGGGCGTTTATGATTGAGACCCAGTACTTC. Encoded protein: CASSLSKGAFMIETQYF. V and J are TRBV12-3 or TRBV12-4 and TRBJ2-5, with TRBD1 identical over 7 bases. The CDR3 is 17 residues long. V lost 2 bases, J lost 5 bases, and 14 bases stayed unmatched.

This clonotype was picked up many times. Written as DNA, the CDR3 is TGTGCCAGCAGCTTAATCTTCGGGGGGGCGAACACCGGGGAGCTGTTTTTT. Translated, it gives CASSLIFGGANTGELFF. This sequence joins TRBV7-8 and TRBJ2-2; TRBD2 aligns across 8 bases. This CDR3 has 17 residues. From germline, CDR1 is SGHVS and CDR2 FQNEAQ. The ends lost 2 bases at V and 0 bases at J; junction bases unmatched: 5.

This clonotype was seen repeatedly, ten times or more. The chain couples TRBV11-3 to TRBJ1-4; D gene ambiguous. This CDR3 spans 14 amino acids. The ends were cut back, 5 bases at V and 8 bases at J, with 15 bases in the middle. Germline V CDR1 and CDR2: SGHNT, YENEEA. CDR3 bases: TGTGCCAGCAGCCCAAGGACGGCCGGGGAAAAACTGTTTTTT. Amino acids: CASSPRTAGEKLFF.